This T cell receptor (beta chain) derives from a study of T cell responses to AZD1222 COVID-19 vaccine. About the research overall: Second doses at about 4 or about 12 weeks were pooled.

As concerns this clone: What it recognizes is unknown.

Study-wide results and caveats: Among the donors, most were white British and more were female, and clonal diversity was possibly underestimated. No repertoire was sampled before or during the peak T cell response, only after it.

Using immunoSEQ multiplex PCR, the repertoire was profiled, and TCRdb retains in-frame clones only, with some absent. The sample lists about 120,000 clones, roughly nine tenths occurring once. With 7 bases removed from V and 7 bases from J, the gap between germline ends came to 13 bases. Germline V gene data show CDR1 as MDHEN and CDR2 as SYDVKM. This CDR3 region has 12 residues. The V call is TRBV28, the J call TRBJ1-2; D is possibly TRBD1 (6 bases). The TCR originated in an adult in good health. This sample comprised peripheral blood, obtained on day 0 of AZD1222 vaccination. The CDR3 DNA follows: TGTGCCAGCACTTCCGGACAGTCTGGCTACACCTTC. It specifies CASTSGQSGYTF.